The source of this TCR beta chain is a study of lung T cells in sarcoidosis with Löfgren's syndrome. Trimming cost V 1 base and J 3 bases, with 11 bases left between them. Germline lookup yields CDR1 LGHNA and CDR2 YSLEER. The CDR3 totals 15 residues. This clonotype was observed many times. TCRdb analysed the reads with MiXCR anew, one entry per CDR3 protein. The sample has just under 20,000 distinct CDR3 sequences; roughly 20% are singletons. The V gene is TRBV4-3, the J gene TRBJ2-3; weak D call: TRBD2 (7 bases). The sequenced material came from CD4+ T cells from PBMCs. This sequence was found in a human donor with sarcoidosis (Löfgren's syndrome or another form), or a control subject (not recorded which). The CDR3 here is CASSQAGGRTDTQYF. The CDR3 nucleotides read TGCGCCAGCAGCCAAGCGGGGGGCCGGACAGATACGCAGTATTTT.